The source of this TCR beta chain is a study of cytomegalovirus exposure and HLA in healthy donors. Trimming pared 0 bases from V and 6 bases from J, leaving 14 bases between. This CDR3 contains 15 residues. The germline gives CDR1 LGHNA, CDR2 YSLEER. Method: immunoSEQ multiplex PCR; TCRdb's copy keeps in-frame clones and lacks some. The sample carries 150,000 or so clones, roughly 84% recorded once. Sequenced: PBMCs. The chain combines TRBV4-3 with TRBJ1-1; possibly TRBD1 for D (5 bases). The clonotype was recovered from a human donor in good health. In DNA, the CDR3 is TGCGCCAGCAGCCAAGATTTTAGGGGAAACGCTGAAGCTTTCTTT. It encodes CASSQDFRGNAEAFF.